The sequence of this TCR beta chain was determined in a study of blood T cell repertoires in COVID-19. Assay used: immunoSEQ multiplex PCR; TCRdb lists only in-frame clones, some missing. The sample yields 200,000 to 250,000 clones, approximately 89% seen once. Germline V gene data show CDR1 as MGHRA and CDR2 as YSYEKL. The V segment lost 1 base and the J segment 1 base; nucleotides outside the gene matches: 4. The CDR3 runs to 17 residues. This chain joins TRBV4-1 and TRBJ2-2; TRBD2 matches 9 bases. Input material: PBMCs or T cells enriched from blood (not recorded which). The TCR originated in a young woman who had been exposed to COVID-19. CDR3 nucleotides: TGCGCCAGCAGCCAAGTTTTACTAGCGGGGAACACCGGGGAGCTGTTTTTT. It translates to CASSQVLLAGNTGELFF.